The source of this TCR beta chain is a study of STAT5B mutations in CD4+ large granular lymphocyte leukemia. With regard to this clone: The antigen is unknown.

Whole-study results and caveats: Without putative leukemic clones, patient CD4-sorted repertoires remained more clonal than healthy CD4+ repertoires. No patients shared main leukemic clonotypes, though about 26% appeared at low frequency elsewhere. TRBV06-family usage was enriched in top patient clones (8/27) versus controls (2/35).

In the source study's methods: The detection floor for productive clonotype frequency was 2.59 x 10-5. The repertoire was sequenced with immunoSEQ multiplex PCR; TCRdb's copy has only in-frame clones and lacks some. The V and J calls and clone size are taken from that table; D and trimming were inferred from the DNA. The sample has some 40,000 clones, about 82% seen once. Germline CDR1 is MNHEY and CDR2 is SMNVEV (reference sequence). CDR3 length equals 16 residues. The ends lost 2 bases at V and 5 bases at J; junction bases unmatched: 4. V gene TRBV27 combines with J gene TRBJ2-5, with 14 positions matching TRBD2. The sequencing sample was made of CD4+ T cells from blood buffy coats. This clonotype was sampled from a human donor in good health. The CDR3 DNA sequence: TGTGCCAGCAGTTTAGTGACTAGCGGGGGGGCTGAGACCCAGTACTTC. Residues: CASSLVTSGGAETQYF.